One and the same sample provided the 5 T cell receptor beta chains below, sequenced in a study of blood T cell repertoires in COVID-19. The data were produced by immunoSEQ multiplex PCR, yet TCRdb's version contains in-frame clones alone and is incomplete. The sample holds 360,000 or so clones, almost 90% seen once. Material for sequencing was peripheral blood. All receptors come from a man in his late teens or twenties with active or convalescent COVID-19.

The chain carries TRBV27 and TRBJ2-7, with TRBD1 identical over 8 bases. The J segment lost 4 bases and the V segment lost 1 base, leaving 0 bases of the junction unmatched. CDR1 is MNHEY, CDR2 SMNVEV, per germline (reference sequence). The CDR3 loop spans 13 amino acids. The CDR3 region is CASSLYRGYEQYF. The CDR3 DNA sequence: TGTGCCAGCAGTTTATACAGGGGGTACGAGCAGTACTTC.

Comment on this clone: Within the sample, other DNA sequences also encode this same CDR3. The chain is built from TRBV5-1 and TRBJ2-7; 9 bases are shared with TRBD1. There are 15 residues in the CDR3. Germline lookup yields CDR1 SGHRS and CDR2 YFSETQ. The trim removed 0 bases at V and 4 bases at J, leaving 5 bases unmatched. The CDR3 region is CASSLGGTGSYEQYF. The CDR3 bases are TGCGCCAGCAGCTTGGGCGGGACAGGGAGTTACGAGCAGTACTTC.

This sequence joins TRBV9 and TRBJ2-2, with 8 bases that match TRBD2. The V and J ends lost 0 bases and 7 bases, in that order; junction bases with no gene match: 8. The CDR3 contains 16 residues. The germline V gene has CDR1 SGDLS and CDR2 YYNGEE. The CDR3 spells CASSVAEASGLGELFF. The CDR3 nucleotides read TGTGCCAGCAGCGTAGCTGAAGCTAGCGGGCTCGGGGAGCTGTTTTTT. Full variable domain (outside the CDR3, taken from reference TRBV9 and TRBJ2-2): DSGVTQTPKHLITATGQRVTLRCSPRSGDLSVYWYQQSLDQGLQFLIQYYNGEERAKGNILERFSAQQFPDLHSELNLSSLELGDSALYFCASSVAEASGLGELFFGEGSRLTVL.

This chain links TRBV2 with TRBJ2-7; TRBD1 aligns across 8 bases. CDR3 length: 17 residues. Germline CDR1 SNHLY, CDR2 FYNNEI. The V segment lost 0 bases and the J segment 5 bases; nucleotides outside the gene matches: 12. CDR3 DNA: TGTGCCAGCAGTGAAGCCCGGGACAGGAAAGGTGGGGACGAGCAGTACTTC. Its translation is CASSEARDRKGGDEQYF.

The CDR3 coding sequence is TGCGCCAGCAGAGCAATCGACAGGGGGCGAAAAGCAACTAATGAAAAACTGTTTTTT. Its protein product is CASRAIDRGRKATNEKLFF. The chain joins TRBV4-1 to TRBJ1-4; TRBD1 agrees at 10 bases. With V trimmed by 6 bases and J by 0 bases, 13 bases remained unmatched. Germline CDR1 is MGHRA and CDR2 is YSYEKL. This CDR3 region has 19 residues.